These 22 T cell receptor beta chains share one sample of origin, sequenced in a study of beta chain features in type 1 diabetes. Expressed TCRB transcripts were sequenced because the entire RNA isolate underwent reverse transcription. Produced via immunoSEQ multiplex PCR; TCRdb's table is partial and in-frame only. The repertoire holds nearly 350,000 clones, with roughly 8% as singletons. Sequencing input: central memory CD4+ T cells from blood. These receptors all stem from a woman between 18 and 29 years old in good health.

The sample holds many counts of this clone. The chain links TRBV6-5 to TRBJ2-7; the D call may be TRBD1 or TRBD2 (5 bases each). Trimming took off 0 bases at V and 4 bases at J, with 10 bases between the two ends. The CDR3 runs to 14 residues. Germline CDR1 is MNHEY and CDR2 is SVGAGI. CDR3 residues: CASSYSRGGYEQYF. CDR3 nucleotides: TGTGCCAGCAGTTACTCGAGGGGTGGGTACGAGCAGTACTTC.

This clone was detected only a few times. Additional DNA sequences in this sample encode the identical CDR3. The V call is TRBV4-3, the J call TRBJ2-7, with 7 bases that match TRBD1. The trim removed 5 bases at V and 4 bases at J, leaving 5 bases unmatched. Per germline, CDR1 LGHNA and CDR2 YSLEER. The CDR3 has 13 residues. CDR3 sequence reads: CASSRDRAYEQYF. The CDR3, as DNA: TGCGCCAGCAGCAGAGACAGGGCTTACGAGCAGTACTTC.

This clone was found many times. Other DNA sequences within the sample encode an identical CDR3. The genes are TRBV10-3 and TRBJ2-2; the D call may be TRBD1 or TRBD2 (6 bases each). This CDR3 is 13 amino acids long. Germline assignment: CDR1 ENHRY and CDR2 SYGVKD. The ends were cut back, 8 bases at V and 2 bases at J, with 9 bases in the middle. The chain's CDR3 is CAIQGTNTGELFF. CDR3 nucleotide sequence: TGTGCCATCCAGGGGACTAACACCGGGGAGCTGTTTTTT.

This clone was counted between two and nine times. The chain uses TRBV7-3 and TRBJ2-1, with D tentatively TRBD2 (5 bases). Trimming took 0 bases from V and 5 from J, leaving 14 bases between them. CDR3 length equals 16 residues. Germline values: CDR1 SGHTA, CDR2 FQGTGA. The CDR3 loop reads CASSLTLSGFNNEQFF. The CDR3 coding sequence is TGTGCCAGCAGCTTAACGCTTTCGGGATTCAACAATGAGCAGTTCTTC. Based on the CDR3 plus reference TRBV7-3 and TRBJ2-1, the full variable domain is GAGVSQTPSNKVTEKGKYVELRCDPISGHTALYWYRQSLGQGPEFLIYFQGTGAADDSGLPNDRFFAVRPEGSVSTLKIQRTERGDSAVYLCASSLTLSGFNNEQFFGPGTRLTVL.

The chain is built from TRBV7-2 and TRBJ2-7; 9 bases align to TRBD2. Germline V CDR1 and CDR2: SGHTA, FQGNSA. After removal of 5 bases from V and 7 bases from J, the junction contained 6 bases not matched to a gene. This CDR3 is 13 amino acids long. The CDR3 coding sequence is TGTGCCAGCAGCCTTGGGACTAGCTTTGAGCAGTACTTC. Translation: CASSLGTSFEQYF.

The sample holds many counts of this clone. The chain is built from TRBV10-2 and TRBJ2-1; D ambiguous. Looked up from germline, CDR1 is WSHSY and CDR2 is SAAADI. V dropped 6 bases and J dropped 12 bases, with 12 bases sitting between them. The CDR3 covers 11 residues. The CDR3 DNA is TGCGCCAGCAGGCGAGAAGGCGGGCAGTTCTTC. Protein sequence: CASRREGGQFF.

This CDR3 reads CASSKTSDYEQYF. In nucleotides, the CDR3 is TGTGCCAGCAGCAAGACTAGTGACTACGAGCAGTACTTC. The rearrangement uses TRBV6-6 and TRBJ2-7; D is perhaps TRBD2 (6 bases). Between the trimmed V and J ends, which lost 6 bases and 3 bases, there was a span of 12 bases. This CDR3 is built from 13 residues. Germline V gene sequence: CDR1 MNHNY, CDR2 SVGAGI (reference sequence).

The chain employs TRBV6-5 and TRBJ2-7; no clear D gene. This CDR3 spans 14 amino acids. V was cut by 6 bases and J by 1 base, with 13 bases left in between. CDR1 and CDR2 from the germline V gene are MNHEY and SVGAGI. The CDR3 reads CASRTAYGSYEQYF. The CDR3 coding sequence is TGTGCCAGCAGAACAGCTTATGGTTCCTACGAGCAGTACTTC.

V gene TRBV27 combines with J gene TRBJ2-7; unclear D gene. Germline CDR1 reads MNHEY; CDR2 reads SMNVEV (reference sequence). V dropped 5 bases and J dropped 4 bases, with 18 bases sitting between them. This CDR3 comprises 15 residues. CDR3 DNA: TGTGCCAGCAGTACCCTCACAGCTAACACATACGAGCAGTACTTC. Translation gives CASSTLTANTYEQYF.

V is TRBV19 and J is TRBJ2-1, with D perhaps matching TRBD2 (5 bases). The CDR3 contains 11 residues. Germline V gene data show CDR1 as LNHDA and CDR2 as SQIVND (reference sequence). V lost 6 bases, J lost 9 bases, and 9 bases lay in between. The chain's CDR3 is CASSGSGEQFF. The CDR3 nucleotides read TGTGCCAGTAGCGGAAGCGGTGAGCAGTTCTTC. Variable domain in full (rest from reference TRBV19 and TRBJ2-1): DGGITQSPKYLFRKEGQNVTLSCEQNLNHDAMYWYRQDPGQGLRLIYYSQIVNDFQKGDIAEGYSVSREKKESFPLTVTSAQKNPTAFYLCASSGSGEQFFGPGTRLTVL.

The rearrangement joins TRBV27 to TRBJ2-7; 11 positions agree with TRBD2. J was trimmed by 1 base and V by 7 bases; bases with no gene match: 0. Looked up from germline, CDR1 is MNHEY and CDR2 is SMNVEV (reference sequence). The length of the CDR3 is 13 residues. CDR3 amino acids: CASIAGGSYEQYF. DNA of the CDR3: TGTGCCAGCATAGCGGGAGGGTCCTACGAGCAGTACTTC.

This clone was counted only a few times. At one of its ends the junction is not consistent with the germline gene, which may arise from a read error. The J gene is TRBJ2-4, the V gene TRBV5-4, with TRBD2 matching 9 bases. CDR1 and CDR2 from the germline V gene are SGHNT and YYREEE (reference sequence). This CDR3 is 13 amino acids long. The CDR3 nucleotides are TGCGCCAGCAGCTTGATTAGCGGGAGCCGTGTCGAATTC. Residues: CASSLISGSRVEF.

This chain links TRBV28 with TRBJ1-2, with TRBD1 identical over 8 bases. J gave up 4 bases and V 4 bases, and 5 bases lay outside the gene matches. The V gene's germline CDR1 is MDHEN and CDR2 SYDVKM. The CDR3 has 14 residues. The CDR3 DNA reads as TGTGCCAGCAGTTCTCACAGGGGGATCTATGGCTACACCTTC. This gives the protein CASSSHRGIYGYTF.

The chain has TRBV7-2 and TRBJ2-2, with 8 bases matching TRBD2. CDR3 size: 16 residues. V dropped 7 bases and J dropped 1; count of bases not matched to a gene: 8. Germline CDR1 reads SGHTA; CDR2 reads FQGNSA. CDR3 sequence: CASTPTGGQNTGELFF. The CDR3, as DNA: TGTGCCAGCACTCCCACGGGAGGGCAGAACACCGGGGAGCTGTTTTTT.

This clone came up many times. The genes are TRBV27 and TRBJ2-7, with no clear D. V lost 6 bases and J 1 base, leaving 10 bases between the germline ends. Per germline, CDR1 MNHEY and CDR2 SMNVEV (reference sequence). The CDR3 sequence is 13 residues long. CDR3 coding DNA: TGTGCCAGCAGAAACACCGAGTCCTACGAGCAGTACTTC. Its translation is CASRNTESYEQYF.

This sequence joins TRBV29-1 and TRBJ2-1; 9 bases are shared with TRBD2. From germline, CDR1 is SQVTM and CDR2 ANQGSEA. This CDR3 comprises 15 residues. V was clipped by 6 bases and J by 4 bases; unmatched bases: 10. CDR3 amino acids: CSVGETSGAYNEQFF. The CDR3 DNA reads as TGCAGCGTCGGAGAGACTAGCGGAGCTTACAATGAGCAGTTCTTC.

This clone was seen a few times. The chain links TRBV28 to TRBJ1-2; D not resolved. This CDR3 spans 13 amino acids. V lost 5 bases, J lost 8 bases, and 15 bases lay in between. Germline CDR1 and CDR2: MDHEN and SYDVKM. The CDR3 coding sequence is TGTGCCAGCAGTCCCCCGCATCGACGGGGCTACACCTTC. Protein: CASSPPHRRGYTF.

This chain uses TRBV5-1 with TRBJ2-1; a possible D gene is TRBD2 (5 bases). The CDR3 covers 14 residues. The germline CDR1 and CDR2 sequences are SGHRS and YFSETQ. V was cut by 7 bases and J by 2 bases, with 13 bases left in between. In DNA form, the CDR3 reads TGCGCCAGCGGGAGAATAGGGCCCTACAATGAGCAGTTCTTC. Translation: CASGRIGPYNEQFF. Complete variable domain (other parts from reference TRBV5-1 and TRBJ2-1): KAGVTQTPRYLIKTRGQQVTLSCSPISGHRSVSWYQQTPGQGLQFLFEYFSETQRNKGNFPGRFSGRQFSNSRSEMNVSTLELGDSALYLCASGRIGPYNEQFFGPGTRLTVL.

The rearrangement links TRBV2 to TRBJ2-1; D uncertain. The germline CDR1 and CDR2 sequences are SNHLY and FYNNEI. Between the trimmed V and J ends, which lost 7 bases and 10 bases, there was a span of 11 bases. The CDR3 has 11 amino acids. The CDR3 sequence: CASILGREQFF. CDR3 DNA sequence: TGTGCCAGCATCCTAGGCCGGGAGCAGTTCTTC.

This clone showed up just a few times. The chain recombines TRBV29-1 with TRBJ1-2; D ambiguous. V lost 3 bases and J lost 4, with 18 bases in between. The CDR3 has 15 amino acids. From germline, CDR1 is SQVTM and CDR2 ANQGSEA. The CDR3 reads CSVEEGGRHSYGYTF. CDR3 coding DNA: TGCAGCGTTGAGGAGGGCGGCAGGCACAGCTATGGCTACACCTTC.

This clone has only a few counts. This sequence joins TRBV2 and TRBJ2-5; D remains unclear. Trimming left V 8 bases short and J 4 bases short, with 8 bases between. Looked up from germline, CDR1 is SNHLY and CDR2 is FYNNEI. This CDR3 has 11 residues. Here the CDR3 reads CASSSGETQYF. CDR3 DNA: TGTGCCAGCTCGTCCGGAGAGACCCAGTACTTC.

V gene TRBV7-6 combines with J gene TRBJ1-3; D is unclear. The V gene lost 5 bases and the J gene lost 7 bases, with 12 bases spanning the gap. The CDR3 runs to 13 residues. Germline V gene sequence: CDR1 SGHVS, CDR2 FNYEAQ. Written as DNA, the CDR3 is TGTGCCAGCAGCCCGGGCCTCAGGAACACCATATATTTT. Amino acids: CASSPGLRNTIYF. The full variable domain, in which reference TRBV7-6 and TRBJ1-3 provide the parts outside the CDR3, is GAGVSQSPRYKVTKRGQDVALRCDPISGHVSLYWYRQALGQGPEFLTYFNYEAQQDKSGLPNDRFSAERPEGSISTLTIQRTEQRDSAMYRCASSPGLRNTIYFGEGSWLTVV.